Listed below are T cell receptor beta chains from one sample, sequenced in a study of blood T cell repertoires in COVID-19. The assay was immunoSEQ multiplex PCR, and TCRdb's table has in-frame clones only and misses some. The table has 340,000 or so clones, around 80% seen once. The sample consisted of peripheral blood. These receptors all come from a man aged 30-40 years with active or convalescent COVID-19. The CDR3 runs from the conserved cysteine through the conserved F or W. The D gene is left open where the match is weak. Clone size is shown for a subset of rows, as once, few, many or a class of expanded clone.

>TRBJ2-3|NA|TRBV30|NA
TGTGCCTGGAGTCCGGGGAGAGGAAATTGGGTTACGCAGTATTTT
CAWSPGRGNWVTQYF
>TRBJ2-5|NA|TRBV6-6|NA
TGTGCCAGCAGTTACTCGATTTCAGGGGAAAGCGAGACCCAGTACTTC
CASSYSISGESETQYF
>TRBJ2-1|NA|TRBV3-1/TRBV3-2|TRBD2
TGTGCCAGCAGCCAAGGGTCCTCGGTAGCGGGAAGGCAGTTCTTC
CASSQGSSVAGRQFF
>TRBJ1-2|NA|TRBV19|TRBD1
TGTGCCAGTAGTCTCGAGGGACAGGGGACCCCCTTACTCTATGGCTACACCTTC
CASSLEGQGTPLLYGYTF
>TRBJ1-3|NA|TRBV9|TRBD1
TGTGCCAGCAGCTCCTGGGACAGGGCCTCTGGAAACACCATATATTTT
CASSSWDRASGNTIYF
>TRBJ2-3|NA|TRBV9|TRBD2
TGTGCCAGCACCTTGGGACGGGGGGGCTCCCCAGATACGCAGTATTTT
CASTLGRGGSPDTQYF
>TRBJ2-5|NA|TRBV27|NA
TGTGCCAGCAGTTTTTACGGGGAGGAGACCCAGTACTTC
CASSFYGEETQYF
>TRBJ2-5|NA|TRBV28|TRBD1
TGTGCCAGCAGTTCTACCCGCCTCCACAGGGGCCAAGAGACCCAGTACTTC
CASSSTRLHRGQETQYF
>TRBJ2-1|NA|TRBV27|NA
TGTGCCAGCAGCCGAACCCCCTCCCCACAGGACAATGAGCAGTTCTTC
CASSRTPSPQDNEQFF
>TRBJ1-3|NA|TRBV30|NA
TGTGCCTGGAGTGCCCGAGGAGGGAATCTAGGAGGAAACACCATATATTTT
CAWSARGGNLGGNTIYF
>TRBJ1-1|once|TRBV10-3|NA
TGTGCCATCAGTGAGGGGGCAGGCCCACCGAACACTGAAGCTTTCTTT
CAISEGAGPPNTEAFF
>TRBJ2-1|NA|TRBV5-1|NA
TGCGCCAGCAGCCCAGGCGACAGTTCCTACAATGAGCAGTTCTTC
CASSPGDSSYNEQFF
>TRBJ2-7|NA|TRBV19|NA
TGTGCCAGTAGTATTCCTGGACACACCTACGAGCAGTACTTC
CASSIPGHTYEQYF
>TRBJ2-7|NA|TRBV19|NA
TGTGCCAGTAAAGGGACAAGCCAGCTCTACGAGCAGTACTTC
CASKGTSQLYEQYF
>TRBJ2-7|NA|TRBV11-1|NA
TGTGCCAGCAGCTTAGTAGGTCGGAGCTACGAGCAGTACTTC
CASSLVGRSYEQYF
>TRBJ2-4|once|TRBV10-1|NA
TGCGCCAGCAGTCCTGTGGGGGCCAGACCACTAGCCAAAAACATTCAGTACTTC
CASSPVGARPLAKNIQYF
>TRBJ2-2|NA|TRBV19|TRBD2
TGTGCCAGTAGTGAGACTAGCGGGAACACCGGGGAGCTGTTTTTT
CASSETSGNTGELFF
>TRBJ1-1|NA|TRBV4-1|NA
TGCGCCAGCAGCCTCACTCAATACTTCACTGAAGCTTTCTTT
CASSLTQYFTEAFF
>TRBJ2-1|NA|TRBV9|TRBD2
TGTGCCAGCAGCGTTGCGGGGGGCCTTGGCTACAATGAGCAGTTCTTC
CASSVAGGLGYNEQFF
>TRBJ1-1|few|TRBV3-1/TRBV3-2|NA
TGTGCCAGCAGCCCCGAGGGGGGGCGGACTGAAGCTTTCTTT
CASSPEGGRTEAFF
>TRBJ2-2|NA|TRBV5-6|TRBD1
TGTGCCAGCGCATCCGGGACAGGGTACACCGGGGAGCTGTTTTTT
CASASGTGYTGELFF
>TRBJ1-5|NA|TRBV18|NA
TGTGCCAGCTCACCCCTTAGAGTTAGCAATCAGCCCCAGCATTTT
CASSPLRVSNQPQHF
>TRBJ2-1|NA|TRBV6-5|TRBD2
TGTGCCAGCAGTTACTCGGGGCTAGCGGGAGGGGATGAGCAGTTCTTC
CASSYSGLAGGDEQFF
>TRBJ2-1|many|TRBV3-1/TRBV3-2|NA
TGTGCCAGCAGCCATGCCAGGGTTGAGCAGTTCTTC
CASSHARVEQFF
>TRBJ2-3|NA|TRBV5-4|TRBD2
TGTGCCAGCAGCCGGCGAGCGGGGAGCACAGATACGCAGTATTTT
CASSRRAGSTDTQYF
>TRBJ1-2|NA|TRBV30|NA
TGTGCCTGGAGTCAATTACTGGGCGGCTACACCTTC
CAWSQLLGGYTF
>TRBJ2-3|NA|TRBV7-2|TRBD2
TGTGCCAGCAGCCCAGGTGGGGGAGGGATTACAGATACGCAGTATTTT
CASSPGGGGITDTQYF
>TRBJ1-1|NA|TRBV5-5|NA
TGTGCCAGCAGCTTGGATCCAGGGCCATATAACACTGAAGCTTTCTTT
CASSLDPGPYNTEAFF
>TRBJ1-5|once|TRBV6-2/TRBV6-3|NA
TGTGCCAGCAGTTACCCCGCGGAGCCCCAGCATTTT
CASSYPAEPQHF
>TRBJ2-2|few|TRBV6-4|TRBD2
TGTGCCAGCAGTGGCTCCCCAAGCGGGAGGGCCACGAACACCGGGGAGCTGTTTTTT
CASSGSPSGRATNTGELFF
>TRBJ2-3|NA|TRBV7-6|NA
TGTGCCAGCAGCTTAGGGCAGGGGACAGATACGCAGTATTTT
CASSLGQGTDTQYF
>TRBJ2-2|NA|TRBV15|TRBD2
TGTGCCACCTCCGGACTAGCGGGAGCTGTCGGGGAGCTGTTTTTT
CATSGLAGAVGELFF
>TRBJ2-1|NA|TRBV6-5|NA
TGTGCCACCCGGGAGCGCGGCGATGAGCAGTTCTTC
CATRERGDEQFF
>TRBJ2-1|once|TRBV6-5|NA
TGTGCCAGCAGTTCCAACAATGAGCAGTTCTTC
CASSSNNEQFF
>TRBJ1-2|few|TRBV6-5|TRBD1
TGTGCCAGCAGAGCCGACCGGGACAGAGGATATGGCTACACCTTC
CASRADRDRGYGYTF
>TRBJ2-5|NA|TRBV9|TRBD2
TGTGCCAGCAGCCTGAGCGGGAGGCAAGAGACCCAGTACTTC
CASSLSGRQETQYF
>TRBJ2-1|NA|TRBV2|NA
TGTGCCAGCAGGGGGAGAGCACCAGGCAATGAGCAGTTCTTC
CASRGRAPGNEQFF
>TRBJ1-2|NA|TRBV12-3/TRBV12-4|NA
TGTGCCAGCAGTAAATACTCGGGCTATGGCTACACCTTC
CASSKYSGYGYTF
>TRBJ2-3|few|TRBV7-3|NA
TGTGCCAGCAGCTATACTAGCCCCGATACGCAGTATTTT
CASSYTSPDTQYF
>TRBJ1-1|NA|TRBV18|NA
TGTGCCAGCTCACAGGAGAGTGAAGCTTTCTTT
CASSQESEAFF
>TRBJ2-7|few|TRBV5-4|TRBD1
TGTGCCAGCAGCGAGAAGACAGGGAGTGACTACGAGCAGTACTTC
CASSEKTGSDYEQYF
>TRBJ2-1|NA|TRBV6-4|NA
TGTGCCAGCAGCGAACGGGGGACAGACTCCTACAATGAGCAGTTCTTC
CASSERGTDSYNEQFF
>TRBJ1-1|NA|TRBV4-2|NA
TGTGCCAGCAGCCAGGCCCCTTTGGGGCAGGTATTCAACACTGAAGCTTTCTTT
CASSQAPLGQVFNTEAFF
>TRBJ2-2|NA|TRBV4-3|NA
TGCGCCAGCAGCCAAGAAGGGGTACACTACACCGGGGAGCTGTTTTTT
CASSQEGVHYTGELFF
>TRBJ1-1|NA|TRBV5-1|TRBD1
TGCGCCAGCAGCTTAACAGGGGGTGAAGCTTTCTTT
CASSLTGGEAFF
>TRBJ1-1|NA|TRBV5-1|TRBD1
TGCGCCAGCAGCTCCCCTACAGGGGAAGGCTTGGCTTTCTTT
CASSSPTGEGLAFF
>TRBJ1-1|once|TRBV5-6|NA
TGTGCCAGCAGCTCCCGCTGGCACAGGGAAGCTTTCTTT
CASSSRWHREAFF
>TRBJ2-7|NA|TRBV14|NA
TGTGCCAGCAGCCAGGGCGTCTCCAGCTCCTACGAGCAGTACTTC
CASSQGVSSSYEQYF
>TRBJ1-1|NA|TRBV13|NA
TGTGCCAGCAGTTTGGGCCGGTCGAACACTGAAGCTTTCTTT
CASSLGRSNTEAFF
>TRBJ1-3|NA|TRBV27|NA
TGTGCCAGCAGTCTAGCAGGTGGAAACACCATATATTTT
CASSLAGGNTIYF
>TRBJ1-3|NA|TRBV9|NA
TGTGCCAGCAGCGCGACAGGAGGAAACACCATATATTTT
CASSATGGNTIYF